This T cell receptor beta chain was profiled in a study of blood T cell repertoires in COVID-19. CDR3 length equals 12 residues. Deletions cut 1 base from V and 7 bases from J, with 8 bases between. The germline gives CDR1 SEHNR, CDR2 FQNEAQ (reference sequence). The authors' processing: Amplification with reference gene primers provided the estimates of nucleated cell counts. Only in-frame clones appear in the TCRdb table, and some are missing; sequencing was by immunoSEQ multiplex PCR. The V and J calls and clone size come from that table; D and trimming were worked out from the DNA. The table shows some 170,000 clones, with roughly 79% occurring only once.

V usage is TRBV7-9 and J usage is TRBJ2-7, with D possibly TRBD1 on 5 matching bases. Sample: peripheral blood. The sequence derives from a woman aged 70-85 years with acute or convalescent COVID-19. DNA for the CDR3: TGTGCCAGCAGCTTAGTTCAGGGAGAGCAGTACTTC. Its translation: CASSLVQGEQYF.